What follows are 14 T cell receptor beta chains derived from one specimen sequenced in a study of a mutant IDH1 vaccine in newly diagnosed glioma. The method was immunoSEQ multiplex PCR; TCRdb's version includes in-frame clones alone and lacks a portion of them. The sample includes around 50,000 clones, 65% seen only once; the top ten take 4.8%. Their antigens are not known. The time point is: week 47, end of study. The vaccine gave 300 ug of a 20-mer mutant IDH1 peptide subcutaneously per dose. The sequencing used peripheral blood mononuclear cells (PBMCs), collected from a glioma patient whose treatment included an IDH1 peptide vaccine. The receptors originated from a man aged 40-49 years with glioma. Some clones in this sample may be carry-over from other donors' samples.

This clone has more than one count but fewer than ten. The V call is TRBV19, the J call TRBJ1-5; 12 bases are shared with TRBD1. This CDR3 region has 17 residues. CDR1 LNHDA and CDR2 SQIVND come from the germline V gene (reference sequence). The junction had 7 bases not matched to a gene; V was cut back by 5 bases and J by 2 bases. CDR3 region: CASSVGQGAQGNQPQHF. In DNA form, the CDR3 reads TGTGCCAGTAGTGTGGGACAGGGGGCGCAAGGCAATCAGCCCCAGCATTTT.

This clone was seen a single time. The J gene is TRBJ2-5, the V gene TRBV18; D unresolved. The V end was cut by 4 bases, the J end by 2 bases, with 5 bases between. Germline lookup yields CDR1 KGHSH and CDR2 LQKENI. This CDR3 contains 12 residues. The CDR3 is CASSRPQETQYF. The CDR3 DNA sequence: TGTGCCAGCTCACGGCCTCAAGAGACCCAGTACTTC.

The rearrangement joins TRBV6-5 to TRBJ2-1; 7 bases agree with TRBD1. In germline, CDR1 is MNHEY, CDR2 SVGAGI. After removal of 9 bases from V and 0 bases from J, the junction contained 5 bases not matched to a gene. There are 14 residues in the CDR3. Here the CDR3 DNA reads TGTGCCAGTTACAGGGGTGGCTCCTACAATGAGCAGTTCTTC. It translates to CASYRGGSYNEQFF.

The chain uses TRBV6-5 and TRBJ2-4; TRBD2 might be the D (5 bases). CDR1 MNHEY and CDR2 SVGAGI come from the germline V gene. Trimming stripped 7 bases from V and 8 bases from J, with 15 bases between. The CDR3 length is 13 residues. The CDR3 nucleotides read TGTGCCAGCACGTCGCTCGGGGTTGACATTCAGTACTTC. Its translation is CASTSLGVDIQYF.

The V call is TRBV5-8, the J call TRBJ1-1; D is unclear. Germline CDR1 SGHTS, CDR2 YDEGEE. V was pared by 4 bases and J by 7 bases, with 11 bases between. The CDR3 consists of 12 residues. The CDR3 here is CASSLGPIEAFF. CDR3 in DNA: TGTGCCAGCAGCCTAGGACCTATTGAAGCTTTCTTT. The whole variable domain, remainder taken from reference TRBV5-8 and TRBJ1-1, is EAGVTQSPTHLIKTRGQQATLRCSPISGHTSVYWYQQALGLGLQFLLWYDEGEERNRGNFPPRFSGRQFPNYSSELNVNALELEDSALYLCASSLGPIEAFFGQGTRLTVV.

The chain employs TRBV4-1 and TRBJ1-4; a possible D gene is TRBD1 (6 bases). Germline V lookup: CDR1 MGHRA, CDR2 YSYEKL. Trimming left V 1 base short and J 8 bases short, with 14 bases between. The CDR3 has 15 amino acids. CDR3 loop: CASSQGHREGEKLFF. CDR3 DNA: TGCGCCAGCAGCCAAGGTCACAGGGAAGGGGAAAAACTGTTTTTT.

The CDR3 DNA reads as TGTGCCAGCAGAAGACCGGGACAGGGGTCAGATACGCAGTATTTT. Translated: CASRRPGQGSDTQYF. This chain links TRBV6-5 with TRBJ2-3; TRBD1 aligns across 10 bases. The germline V gene encodes CDR1 MNHEY and CDR2 SVGAGI. Unmatched junction bases numbered 7, after V lost 6 bases and J lost 4 bases. CDR3 length: 15 amino acids.

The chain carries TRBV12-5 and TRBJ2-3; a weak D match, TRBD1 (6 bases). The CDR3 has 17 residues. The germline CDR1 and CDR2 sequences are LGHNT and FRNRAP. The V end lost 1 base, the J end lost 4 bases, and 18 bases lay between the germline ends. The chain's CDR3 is CASGLGAPGKGADTQYF. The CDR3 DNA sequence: TGTGCTAGTGGTTTGGGAGCCCCCGGGAAGGGGGCAGATACGCAGTATTTT.

CDR3 in amino acids: CASRKWAEETQYF. The CDR3 nucleotides are TGTGCCAGCAGGAAATGGGCAGAAGAGACCCAGTACTTC. This chain connects TRBV7-2 to TRBJ2-5; no reliable D call. V was cut by 6 bases and J by 3 bases, with 11 bases left in between. Looked up from germline, CDR1 is SGHTA and CDR2 is FQGNSA. The CDR3 is made up of 13 amino acids.

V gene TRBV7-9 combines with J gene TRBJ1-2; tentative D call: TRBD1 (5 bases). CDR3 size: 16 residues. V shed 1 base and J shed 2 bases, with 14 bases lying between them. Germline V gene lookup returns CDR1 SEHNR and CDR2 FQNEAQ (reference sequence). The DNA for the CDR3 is TGTGCCAGCAGCTTAGGGGGGTCCCAACCGAACTATGGCTACACCTTC. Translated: CASSLGGSQPNYGYTF.

The CDR3 DNA sequence: TGTGCCAGCAGTTCCGCTGGGACAGGGAATTCACCCCTCCACTTT. Protein: CASSSAGTGNSPLHF. The V call is TRBV28, the J call TRBJ1-6; TRBD1 aligns across 9 bases. The CDR3 covers 15 residues. The J segment lost 7 bases and the V segment lost 4 bases, leaving 5 bases of the junction unmatched. Germline CDR1 MDHEN, CDR2 SYDVKM.

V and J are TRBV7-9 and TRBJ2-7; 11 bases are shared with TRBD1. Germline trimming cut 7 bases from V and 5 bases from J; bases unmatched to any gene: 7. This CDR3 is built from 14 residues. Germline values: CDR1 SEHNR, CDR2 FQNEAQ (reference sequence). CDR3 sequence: CASTTEGQGDEQYF. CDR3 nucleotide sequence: TGTGCCAGCACCACCGAGGGACAGGGGGACGAGCAGTACTTC.

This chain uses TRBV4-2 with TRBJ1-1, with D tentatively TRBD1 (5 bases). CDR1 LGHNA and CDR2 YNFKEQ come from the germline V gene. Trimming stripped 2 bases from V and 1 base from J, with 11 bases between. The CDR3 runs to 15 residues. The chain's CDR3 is CASSQWDGKNTEAFF. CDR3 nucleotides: TGTGCCAGCAGCCAATGGGACGGCAAGAACACTGAAGCTTTCTTT.

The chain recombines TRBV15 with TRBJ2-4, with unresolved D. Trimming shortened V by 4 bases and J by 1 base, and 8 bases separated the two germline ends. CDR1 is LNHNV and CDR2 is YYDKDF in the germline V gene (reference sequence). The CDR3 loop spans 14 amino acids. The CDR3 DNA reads TGTGCCACCAGCACGTATGAGGCCAAAAACATTCAGTACTTC. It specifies CATSTYEAKNIQYF.